This T cell receptor (beta chain) was profiled in a study of OX40 agonist ivuxolimab in advanced cancers. Some clones are missing from TCRdb's copy, which holds only in-frame ones; the method was immunoSEQ multiplex PCR. The sample has tens of thousands of clones, roughly 87% seen once. This clone was detected once. CDR3 length: 16 residues. The germline CDR1 and CDR2 sequences are KGHSH and LQKENI. The J segment lost 1 base and the V segment lost 0 bases, leaving 6 bases of the junction unmatched. The chain employs TRBV18 and TRBJ2-7, with 7 bases matching TRBD1. The TCR was taken from an adult with an advanced solid tumor such as melanoma, head and neck, liver or kidney cancer. Sample: CD4+ or CD8+ T cells sorted from blood, taken in a trial of the OX40 agonist ivuxolimab. CDR3: CASSPPLRQGSYEQYF. The CDR3 bases are TGTGCCAGCTCACCACCGCTTCGACAGGGATCCTACGAGCAGTACTTC.